This entry concerns a single T cell receptor beta chain. Antigen unknown. The assay was immunoSEQ multiplex PCR, and TCRdb's table has in-frame clones only and misses some. Among some 60,000 clones listed, more than 60% were seen once. The record originates from a study of T cell responses to AZD1222 COVID-19 vaccine. Points from the study as a whole: White British donors predominated, females outnumbered males, and clonal diversity was possibly underestimated. When two AZD1222 doses had been given, Spike-specific TCR breadth and depth rose. Spike was spanned by vaccine-associated CD4 TCRs, which were dominant at 160-218 and 743-854.

The length of the CDR3 is 15 residues. Trimming removed 0 bases from V and 11 bases from J; junction bases left unmatched: 7. In germline, CDR1 is SGDLS, CDR2 YYNGEE. V and J are TRBV9 and TRBJ1-6; TRBD1 aligns across 8 bases. The input for sequencing was peripheral blood, taken 28 days after the second AZD1222 dose. The clonotype originates from an adult who received the AZD1222 COVID-19 vaccine. The CDR3 DNA is TGTGCCAGCAGCGTAGGGACAGGGACAATGGCACCCCTCCACTTT. Translation gives CASSVGTGTMAPLHF.